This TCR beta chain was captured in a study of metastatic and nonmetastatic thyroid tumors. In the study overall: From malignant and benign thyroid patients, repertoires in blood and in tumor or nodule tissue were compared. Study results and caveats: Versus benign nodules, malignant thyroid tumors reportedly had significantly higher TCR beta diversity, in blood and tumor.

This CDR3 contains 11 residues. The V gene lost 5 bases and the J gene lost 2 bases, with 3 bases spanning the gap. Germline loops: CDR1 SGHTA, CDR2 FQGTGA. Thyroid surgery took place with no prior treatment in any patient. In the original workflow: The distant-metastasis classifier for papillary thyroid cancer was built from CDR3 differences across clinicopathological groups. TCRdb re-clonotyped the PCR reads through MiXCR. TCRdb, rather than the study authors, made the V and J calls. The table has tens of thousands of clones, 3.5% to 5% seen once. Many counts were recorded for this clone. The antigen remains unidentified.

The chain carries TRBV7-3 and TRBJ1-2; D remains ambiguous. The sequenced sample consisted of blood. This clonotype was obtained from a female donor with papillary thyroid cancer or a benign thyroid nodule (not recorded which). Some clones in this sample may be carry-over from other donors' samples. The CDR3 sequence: CASSSNYGYTF. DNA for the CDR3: TGTGCCAGCAGCAGCAACTATGGCTACACCTTC.